This T cell receptor beta chain was sequenced in a study of CD8 T cells in ankylosing spondylitis. The study's findings and limits: It was reported that disease-linked clones were significantly enriched in matched ankylosing spondylitis synovial fluid. Characteristic of ankylosing spondylitis blood, it appeared, was a TCR beta motif comprising roughly 8 highly homologous variants.

This clonotype appeared many times. Its antigen is still unknown. Germline loops: CDR1 SGDLS, CDR2 YYNGEE. V lost 4 bases to trimming and J lost 9 bases, with 17 bases between them. This CDR3 has 13 residues. 5'-RACE, quantitative and with molecular barcodes, yielded the TCR beta libraries. From the 5' RACE reads, TCRdb called clonotypes with MiXCR, one entry per CDR3 protein. The table records 200,000 to 250,000 distinct CDR3 sequences, about 7% of them present only once. The receptor comes from a male donor with ankylosing spondylitis. The chain couples TRBV9 to TRBJ2-7; D might be TRBD2 (9 bases). The source material was blood, either unsorted or a sorted T cell fraction (not recorded which). CDR3 residues: CASSPGGGGVQYF. CDR3 in DNA: TGTGCCAGCAGCCCAGGGGGCGGGGGGGTGCAGTACTTC.